This T cell receptor beta chain was recovered during a study of CD8 T cells in Susac syndrome. Healthy donors served as age- and sex-matched controls. The CD8+ and CD4+ T cells were negatively isolated, with the TEMRA cells enriched by FACS. To note about this clonotype: Its antigen is still unknown.

Random-hexamer reverse transcription was applied to about 0.5 to 1 ug RNA. It was immunoSEQ multiplex PCR that amplified TCR beta CDR3 across 54 Vbeta and 13 Jbeta. TCRdb itself ran the immunoSEQ multiplex PCR reads through MiXCR, one entry per CDR3 protein. This table holds 150,000 or so distinct CDR3 sequences, 90% to 95% found once. Findings and caveats of the study: The study acknowledged a relatively small number of individuals in its TCR sequencing and HLA analysis.

This CDR3 contains 14 residues. Germline V lookup: CDR1 KGHSH, CDR2 LQKENI. The V end lost 2 bases, the J end lost 1 base, and 6 bases lay between the germline ends. The genes are TRBV18 and TRBJ1-3, with D possibly being TRBD1 (6 bases). This TCR derives from a human donor in good health. Sequencing was carried out using CD4+ T cells from PBMCs. CDR3 DNA sequence: TGTGCCAGCTCACCAAGGGGGTCTGGAAACACCATATATTTT. It yields the protein CASSPRGSGNTIYF.